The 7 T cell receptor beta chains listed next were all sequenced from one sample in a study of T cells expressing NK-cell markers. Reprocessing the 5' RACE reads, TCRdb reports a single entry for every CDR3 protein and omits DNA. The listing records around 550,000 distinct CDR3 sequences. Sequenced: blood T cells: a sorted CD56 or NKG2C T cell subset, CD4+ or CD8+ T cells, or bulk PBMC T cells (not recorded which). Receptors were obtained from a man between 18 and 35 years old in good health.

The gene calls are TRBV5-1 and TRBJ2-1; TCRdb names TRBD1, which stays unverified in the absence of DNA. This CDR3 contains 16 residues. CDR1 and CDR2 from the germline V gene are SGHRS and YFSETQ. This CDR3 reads CASSHRTVWTSNEQFF.

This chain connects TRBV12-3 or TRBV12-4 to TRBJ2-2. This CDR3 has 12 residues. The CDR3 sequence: CASSPALGELFF.

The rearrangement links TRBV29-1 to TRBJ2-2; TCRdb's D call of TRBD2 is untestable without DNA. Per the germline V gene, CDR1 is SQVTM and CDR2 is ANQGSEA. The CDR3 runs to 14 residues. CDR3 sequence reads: CSVERERGTGELFF.

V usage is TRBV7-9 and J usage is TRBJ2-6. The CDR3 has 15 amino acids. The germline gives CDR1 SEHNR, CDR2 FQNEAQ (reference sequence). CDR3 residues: CASSHFFGGANVLTF.

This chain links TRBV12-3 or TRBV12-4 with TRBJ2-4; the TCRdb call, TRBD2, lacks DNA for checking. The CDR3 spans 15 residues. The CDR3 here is CASRGLAGVQNIQYF.

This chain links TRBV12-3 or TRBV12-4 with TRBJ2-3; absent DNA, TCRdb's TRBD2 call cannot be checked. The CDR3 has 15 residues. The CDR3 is CASSLQAGGRDTQYF.

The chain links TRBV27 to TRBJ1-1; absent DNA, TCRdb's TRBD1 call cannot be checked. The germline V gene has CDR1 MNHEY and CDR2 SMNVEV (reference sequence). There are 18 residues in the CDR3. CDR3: CASSLSGVRGRVDTEAFF.